This TCR beta chain was identified during a study of T cell repertoires in cytomegalovirus infection. In the study overall: CMV epitopes used comprised recently identified HLA-C-restricted ones and well-studied HLA-B-restricted ones. Carrying CMV and the relevant HLA type showed in public TCR beta signatures.

One entry per CDR3 protein, called by TCRdb with MiXCR from the reads. The table shows under 850,000 distinct CDR3 sequences, with around 30% occurring only once. There are 14 residues in the CDR3. J gave up 0 bases and V 5 bases, and 1 base lay outside the gene matches. Germline CDR1 reads ENHRY; CDR2 reads SYGVKD. Concerning this clonotype: Antigen unknown.

The material was cultured PBMCs, obtained from culture after CMV antigen stimulation. This receptor was taken from a human donor in good health (CMV status not recorded). Some clones in this sample may be carry-over from other donors' samples. The chain joins TRBV10-3 to TRBJ2-1, with 7 positions matching TRBD1. CDR3 in DNA: TGTGCCATCAGTCAGGGGGACTCCTACAATGAGCAGTTCTTC. Its protein is CAISQGDSYNEQFF.